This TCR beta chain was identified during a study of shared clonotypes between healthy human individuals. Deep level was the assay's run setting. In the sorted-subset replicate PCRs, 200 ng DNA, roughly 29,000 T cell genomes, was used. This table comes from immunoSEQ multiplex PCR, and its TCRdb copy is limited to in-frame clones, with some not included. The data show around 700,000 clones, with roughly 78% seen just once and about 2% held by the top ten. This CDR3 is built from 18 residues. In germline, CDR1 is MDHEN, CDR2 SYDVKM. After removal of 7 bases from V and 2 bases from J, the junction contained 11 bases not matched to a gene.

Sequencing was carried out using memory CD4+ T cells sorted from blood. Stated subset: CD45RA-negative fraction. The chain employs TRBV28 and TRBJ2-1; 13 nucleotides match TRBD2. The sequence was obtained from a woman aged 25 to 39 in good health. CDR3 region: CASTLRALAGGPYNEQFF. The CDR3 bases are TGTGCCAGCACCCTACGGGCACTAGCGGGAGGGCCCTACAATGAGCAGTTCTTC.